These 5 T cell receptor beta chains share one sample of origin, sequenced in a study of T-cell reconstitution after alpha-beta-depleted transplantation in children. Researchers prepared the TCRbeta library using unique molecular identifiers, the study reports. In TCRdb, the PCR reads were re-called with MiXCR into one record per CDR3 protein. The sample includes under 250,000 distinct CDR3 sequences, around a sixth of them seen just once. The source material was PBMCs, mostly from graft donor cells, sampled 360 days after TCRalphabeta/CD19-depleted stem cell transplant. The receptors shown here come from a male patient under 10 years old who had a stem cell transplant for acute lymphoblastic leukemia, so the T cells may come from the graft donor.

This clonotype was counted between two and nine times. The CDR3 loop reads CASSPRRTEFNQPQHF. Here the CDR3 DNA reads TGTGCCAGCAGCCCCCGCCGCACAGAATTCAATCAGCCCCAGCATTTT. V gene TRBV4-2 combines with J gene TRBJ1-5, with unresolved D. The CDR3 sequence is 16 residues long. From germline, CDR1 is LGHNA and CDR2 YNFKEQ. V was clipped by 4 bases and J by 3 bases, with 16 bases between them.

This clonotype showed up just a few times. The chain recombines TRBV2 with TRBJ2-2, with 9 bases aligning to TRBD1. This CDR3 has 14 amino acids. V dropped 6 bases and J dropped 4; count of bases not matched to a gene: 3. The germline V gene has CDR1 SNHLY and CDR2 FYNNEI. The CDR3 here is CASSGQGSTGELFF. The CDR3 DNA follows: TGTGCCAGCAGCGGACAGGGGAGCACCGGGGAGCTGTTTTTT.

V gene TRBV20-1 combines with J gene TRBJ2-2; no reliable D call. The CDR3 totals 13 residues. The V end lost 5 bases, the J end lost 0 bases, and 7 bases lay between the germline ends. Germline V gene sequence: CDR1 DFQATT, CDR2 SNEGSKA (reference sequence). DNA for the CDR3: TGCAGTGCTCCGCAGACGAACACCGGGGAGCTGTTTTTT. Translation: CSAPQTNTGELFF.

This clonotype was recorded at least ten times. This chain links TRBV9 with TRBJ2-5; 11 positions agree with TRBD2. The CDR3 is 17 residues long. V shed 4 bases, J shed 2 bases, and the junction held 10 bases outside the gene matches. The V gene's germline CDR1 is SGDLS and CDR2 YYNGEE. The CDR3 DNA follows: TGTGCCAGCAGCCGTAGGCCTAGCGGGGGGCAACAAGAGACCCAGTACTTC. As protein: CASSRRPSGGQQETQYF.

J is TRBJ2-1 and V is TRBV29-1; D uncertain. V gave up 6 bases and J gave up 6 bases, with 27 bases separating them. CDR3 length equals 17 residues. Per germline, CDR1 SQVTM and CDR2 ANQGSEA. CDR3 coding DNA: TGCAGCGTAGCATTCGAAAAGTGGGATCTGCGCTTCAATGAGCAGTTCTTC. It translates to CSVAFEKWDLRFNEQFF.